The 12 T cell receptor beta chains below come from one sample, sequenced in a study of CD8+ T cells in alopecia areata. Treatment defined: oral pan-JAK inhibitor, 5-10 mg twice daily. RNA extraction was followed by reverse transcription into cDNA, which acted as the sequencing template. The assay was immunoSEQ multiplex PCR, and TCRdb's table has in-frame clones only and misses some. Among over 100,000 clones, about half were seen once, and the ten largest hold approximately 0.46%. Sequencing used CD4+ T cells sorted from blood, obtained at week 4, from a patient treated with tofacitinib. The receptors stem from a human donor with alopecia areata.

The CDR3 reads CASSLGTGTAYGYTF. The CDR3 coding sequence is TGTGCCAGCAGCTTAGGAACCGGGACAGCTTATGGCTACACCTTC. The chain carries TRBV7-9 and TRBJ1-2; TRBD1 aligns across 7 bases. The germline CDR1 and CDR2 sequences are SEHNR and FQNEAQ (reference sequence). The CDR3 spans 15 residues. V lost 1 base to trimming and J lost 5 bases; unmatched junction nucleotides: 7. Full variable domain (rest looked up from reference TRBV7-9 and TRBJ1-2): DTGVSQNPRHKITKRGQNVTFRCDPISEHNRLYWYRQTLGQGPEFLTYFQNEAQLEKSRLLSDRFSAERPKGSFSTLEIQRTEQGDSAMYLCASSLGTGTAYGYTFGSGTRLTVV.

The chain employs TRBV5-1 and TRBJ1-1; no definite D call. The CDR3 length is 16 residues. V was shortened by 3 bases and J by 3 bases, with 18 bases between the two germline ends. Germline CDR1 reads SGHRS; CDR2 reads YFSETQ. CDR3 coding DNA: TGCGCCAGCAGCTGGCCCCGGGAGAGCCTTGACACTGAAGCTTTCTTT. It codes for CASSWPRESLDTEAFF. Full variable domain (outside the CDR3, taken from reference TRBV5-1 and TRBJ1-1): KAGVTQTPRYLIKTRGQQVTLSCSPISGHRSVSWYQQTPGQGLQFLFEYFSETQRNKGNFPGRFSGRQFSNSRSEMNVSTLELGDSALYLCASSWPRESLDTEAFFGQGTRLTVV.

This clone was seen a single time. This chain joins TRBV9 and TRBJ2-3; TRBD1 matches at 9 bases. The V segment lost 3 bases and the J segment 5 bases; nucleotides outside the gene matches: 7. Germline CDR1 SGDLS, CDR2 YYNGEE. The CDR3 covers 15 residues. CDR3 in amino acids: CASSGGQGLRDTQYF. CDR3 in DNA: TGTGCCAGCAGCGGGGGACAGGGTTTAAGAGATACGCAGTATTTT.

The genes are TRBV29-1 and TRBJ2-7, with 10 bases fitting TRBD1. The CDR3 loop spans 12 amino acids. Germline V gene sequence: CDR1 SQVTM, CDR2 ANQGSEA. J was trimmed by 4 bases and V by 8 bases; bases with no gene match: 5. The CDR3 coding sequence is TGCAGCATAAGACAGGGGGCATACGAGCAGTACTTC. Its translation is CSIRQGAYEQYF.

This clone was counted only a few times. CDR3 coding DNA: TGTGCCAGCAGCTTGGCGGTTCGTGCTCAAGATTCCGGGGAGCTGTTTTTT. Amino acid sequence: CASSLAVRAQDSGELFF. The V and J genes are TRBV5-4 and TRBJ2-2; D is unclear. The CDR3 is 17 amino acids. CDR1 is SGHNT and CDR2 is YYREEE in the germline V gene (reference sequence). Deletions cut 0 bases from V and 6 bases from J, with 18 bases between.

This clone was detected only a few times. The V and J genes are TRBV29-1 and TRBJ1-1; perhaps TRBD1 as D (5 bases). Trimming pared 6 bases from V and 5 bases from J, leaving 10 bases between. The CDR3 runs 11 residues. CDR1 and CDR2 from the germline V gene are SQVTM and ANQGSEA. The CDR3 region has the DNA TGCAGCGTCCGGTGGGGGACTGAAGCTTTCTTT. Translation gives CSVRWGTEAFF.

The V gene is TRBV7-9, the J gene TRBJ2-7; D is undetermined. V lost 5 bases and J 4 bases, leaving 12 bases between the germline ends. This CDR3 is 13 amino acids long. Germline CDR1 and CDR2: SEHNR and FQNEAQ (reference sequence). CDR3 amino acids: CASSREIGYEQYF. CDR3 sequence (DNA): TGTGCCAGCAGCCGAGAAATAGGGTACGAGCAGTACTTC.

The rearrangement links TRBV5-5 to TRBJ2-1; 8 nucleotides align to TRBD2. V gave up 0 bases and J gave up 5 bases; unmatched junction bases: 16. CDR1 is SGHKS and CDR2 is YYEKEE in the germline V gene (reference sequence). The CDR3 has 19 amino acids. The CDR3 DNA reads as TGTGCCAGCAGCTTGGCTGCCGTTTCCGGGACTAGGACCAACAATGAGCAGTTCTTC. Protein: CASSLAAVSGTRTNNEQFF.

This clone was found a few times. The chain carries TRBV11-1 and TRBJ2-1; 9 bases align to TRBD1. The V and J ends lost 5 bases and 7 bases, in that order; junction bases with no gene match: 9. There are 15 residues in the CDR3. The germline V gene encodes CDR1 SGHAT and CDR2 FQDESV (reference sequence). The CDR3 sequence: CASSPNRGLGNEQFF. The CDR3 region has the DNA TGTGCCAGCAGCCCTAACAGGGGGCTTGGGAATGAGCAGTTCTTC.

The chain employs TRBV11-2 and TRBJ1-1, with a tentative D call TRBD1 (5 bases). The CDR3 runs to 11 residues. Per germline, CDR1 SGHAT and CDR2 FQNNGV. V lost 4 bases, J lost 8 bases, and 8 bases lay in between. Here the CDR3 DNA reads TGTGCCAGCAGCTCCCGGGACGAAGCTTTCTTT. Its protein product is CASSSRDEAFF.

This clone has more than one count but fewer than ten. The V call is TRBV13, the J call TRBJ2-7, with 8 bases lining up with TRBD1. Germline V gene data show CDR1 as PRHDT and CDR2 as FYEKMQ (reference sequence). V was clipped by 2 bases and J by 0 bases; unmatched bases: 3. The CDR3 totals 15 residues. CDR3 residues: CASSLRQGASYEQYF. Written as DNA, the CDR3 is TGTGCCAGCAGCTTAAGGCAGGGGGCCTCCTACGAGCAGTACTTC.

The genes are TRBV5-6 and TRBJ1-2; 11 bases match TRBD1. V lost 3 bases and J lost 8; bases outside the gene matches: 6. Germline V lookup: CDR1 SGHDT, CDR2 YYEEEE. CDR3 length: 14 residues. CDR3: CASSSDRGPGGYTF. Here the CDR3 DNA reads TGTGCCAGCAGCTCGGACAGGGGGCCAGGGGGCTACACCTTC.